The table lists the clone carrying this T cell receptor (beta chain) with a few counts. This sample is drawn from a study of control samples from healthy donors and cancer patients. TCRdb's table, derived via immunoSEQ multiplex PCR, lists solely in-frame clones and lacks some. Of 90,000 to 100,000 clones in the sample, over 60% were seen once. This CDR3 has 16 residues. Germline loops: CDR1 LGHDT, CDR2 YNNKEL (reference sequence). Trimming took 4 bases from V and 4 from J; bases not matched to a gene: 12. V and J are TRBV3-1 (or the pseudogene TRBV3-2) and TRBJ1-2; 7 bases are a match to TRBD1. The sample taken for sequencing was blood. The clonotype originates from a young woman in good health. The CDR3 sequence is CASSPTGTAGIYGYTF. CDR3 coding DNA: TGTGCCAGCAGCCCCACCGGGACAGCTGGGATCTATGGCTACACCTTC.